This is a list of T cell receptor beta chains from one sample in a study of shared clonotypes between healthy human individuals. Using immunoSEQ multiplex PCR, the repertoire was profiled, and TCRdb retains in-frame clones only, with some absent. The repertoire holds roughly 1.5 million clones, with around 98% as singletons. The material sequenced was naive CD4+ T cells sorted from blood. These receptors were taken from a man aged 30-40 years in good health. CDR3s include the opening cysteine and the closing phenylalanine or tryptophan. A D gene is named only where the DNA matches it firmly. Expanded clones get a size class; other rows say once, few or many, or leave the size out.

j_gene: TRBJ1-4
d_gene: -
abundance: -
len: 16
v_gene: TRBV10-3
CDR3aa: CAISATGGGGNEKLFF
CDR3nt: TGTGCCATCAGTGCCACCGGAGGGGGTGGGAATGAAAAACTGTTTTTT

j_gene: TRBJ2-2
d_gene: TRBD2
abundance: -
len: 15
v_gene: TRBV14
CDR3aa: CASSPGLAGPGELFF
CDR3nt: TGTGCCAGCAGCCCCGGACTAGCGGGACCCGGGGAGCTGTTTTTT

j_gene: TRBJ1-1
d_gene: -
abundance: -
len: 15
v_gene: TRBV15
CDR3aa: CATSKMGVEWTEAFF
CDR3nt: TGTGCCACCAGCAAGATGGGGGTTGAGTGGACTGAAGCTTTCTTT

j_gene: TRBJ2-4
d_gene: -
abundance: -
len: 14
v_gene: TRBV9
CDR3aa: CASSVVGEENIQYF
CDR3nt: TGTGCCAGCAGCGTAGTCGGAGAGGAAAACATTCAGTACTTC

j_gene: TRBJ2-1
d_gene: -
abundance: -
len: 13
v_gene: TRBV10-1
CDR3aa: CASSAGANNEQFF
CDR3nt: TGCGCCAGCAGTGCCGGGGCAAACAATGAGCAGTTCTTC

j_gene: TRBJ2-5
d_gene: TRBD2
abundance: -
len: 15
v_gene: TRBV15
CDR3aa: CATSRSGALTETQYF
CDR3nt: TGTGCCACCAGCAGAAGCGGGGCCTTGACGGAGACCCAGTACTTC

j_gene: TRBJ2-5
d_gene: TRBD1
abundance: -
len: 14
v_gene: TRBV7-8
CDR3aa: CASSLTGSGETQYF
CDR3nt: TGTGCCAGCAGCCTGACAGGGTCCGGGGAGACCCAGTACTTC

j_gene: TRBJ2-2
d_gene: -
abundance: -
len: 13
v_gene: TRBV7-9
CDR3aa: CASSFQYSGELFF
CDR3nt: TGTGCCAGCAGCTTCCAGTATTCCGGGGAGCTGTTTTTT

j_gene: TRBJ2-1
d_gene: -
abundance: once
len: 16
v_gene: TRBV6-5
CDR3aa: CASSYQGSIGFDEQFF
CDR3nt: TGTGCCAGCAGTTACCAAGGTTCTATAGGGTTCGATGAGCAGTTCTTC

j_gene: TRBJ2-2
d_gene: TRBD2
abundance: once
len: 16
v_gene: TRBV5-5
CDR3aa: CASSLGLAGVAGELFF
CDR3nt: TGTGCCAGCAGCTTGGGACTAGCGGGAGTGGCCGGGGAGCTGTTTTTT

j_gene: TRBJ2-2
d_gene: TRBD2
abundance: -
len: 17
v_gene: TRBV4-3
CDR3aa: CASSRRLAGVGTGELFF
CDR3nt: TGCGCCAGCAGCCGACGACTAGCGGGAGTCGGCACCGGGGAGCTGTTTTTT

j_gene: TRBJ2-5
d_gene: TRBD1
abundance: -
len: 13
v_gene: TRBV28
CDR3aa: CASSFTGEETQYF
CDR3nt: TGTGCCAGCAGTTTCACAGGGGAAGAGACCCAGTACTTC

j_gene: TRBJ2-5
d_gene: -
abundance: -
len: 12
v_gene: TRBV29-1
CDR3aa: CSVVRHQETQYF
CDR3nt: TGCAGCGTTGTTAGGCATCAAGAGACCCAGTACTTC

j_gene: TRBJ2-7
d_gene: -
abundance: -
len: 14
v_gene: TRBV25-1
CDR3aa: CASSKVGGSYEQYF
CDR3nt: TGTGCCAGCAGTAAAGTGGGGGGTTCCTACGAGCAGTACTTC

j_gene: TRBJ1-4
d_gene: -
abundance: -
len: 13
v_gene: TRBV6-1
CDR3aa: CASSELVEEKLFF
CDR3nt: TGTGCCAGCAGTGAATTAGTCGAGGAAAAACTGTTTTTT

j_gene: TRBJ1-2
d_gene: TRBD1
abundance: -
len: 15
v_gene: TRBV6-5
CDR3aa: CASSYYGTANYGYTF
CDR3nt: TGTGCCAGCAGTTACTATGGGACAGCTAACTATGGCTACACCTTC

j_gene: TRBJ1-3
d_gene: -
abundance: -
len: 14
v_gene: TRBV2
CDR3aa: CASSSGFSGNTIYF
CDR3nt: TGTGCCAGCAGTAGCGGCTTCTCTGGAAACACCATATATTTT

j_gene: TRBJ2-6
d_gene: TRBD2
abundance: -
len: 18
v_gene: TRBV5-1
CDR3aa: CASSLAGGLTLGANVLTF
CDR3nt: TGCGCCAGCAGCTTGGCGGGAGGGCTAACTCTGGGGGCCAACGTCCTGACTTTC

j_gene: TRBJ2-3
d_gene: TRBD2
abundance: -
len: 14
v_gene: TRBV5-1
CDR3aa: CASRVSGRTDTQYF
CDR3nt: TGCGCCAGCAGAGTAAGCGGGAGGACAGATACGCAGTATTTT

j_gene: TRBJ2-3
d_gene: TRBD2
abundance: once
len: 15
v_gene: TRBV11-2
CDR3aa: CASRRRTSGSDTQYF
CDR3nt: TGTGCCAGCAGAAGAAGGACTAGCGGGAGCGATACGCAGTATTTT

j_gene: TRBJ2-7
d_gene: -
abundance: -
len: 15
v_gene: TRBV5-1
CDR3aa: CASSLVGTPGREQYF
CDR3nt: TGCGCCAGCAGCTTGGTTGGGACGCCGGGTCGGGAGCAGTACTTC